This T cell receptor beta chain emerged from a study of post-analysis software for immune sequencing data. Study information: As for disease course, relapsing-remitting, secondary progressive and progressive-relapsing multiple sclerosis were all included. Overall study results and limits: In multiple sclerosis, normalized Chao1 diversity was significantly below that of controls. Same-batch preparations were strongly co-clustered by F measure. Five TRBV segments, including TRBV5-6, TRBV5-1 and TRBV20-1, were more frequent in patients than controls.

The CDR3 is 16 residues long. V lost 4 bases and J lost 4, with 18 bases in between. Germline CDR1 and CDR2: PRHDT and FYEKMQ (reference sequence). Concerning this clonotype: As yet, its antigen is unknown. A much bigger clone sits one base away, suggesting this may be a read error.

The TCR beta cDNA libraries contained unique molecular identifiers. Input populations of roughly 0.85 to 11 million T cells gave rise to 500,000 or so cDNA molecules. TCRdb processed the PCR reads anew with MiXCR; each CDR3 protein has one entry. This repertoire shows roughly 800,000 distinct CDR3 sequences, about 53% found once; its top ten account for roughly 4.4%. The source is a girl between 5 and 17 years old with multiple sclerosis. This sequence joins TRBV13 and TRBJ2-3; D gene unclear. The sequenced material came from blood. The CDR3 sequence is CASSSRRSIAADTQYF. The DNA for the CDR3 is TGTGCCAGCAGCTCCCGACGATCTATTGCAGCAGATACGCAGTATTTT.